This T cell receptor (beta chain) was documented in a study of regulatory T cells in long-lasting Graves disease. Specified time point: newly diagnosed GD, antithyroid drugs for less than 3 months. Making the TCR library involved RNA that had been extracted from PBMCs. This clonotype was detected ten times or more. The CDR3 has 15 residues. V lost 0 bases to trimming and J lost 4 bases; unmatched junction nucleotides: 4. Looked up from germline, CDR1 is SGHRS and CDR2 is YFSETQ. Combining iRepertoire HTBI primers with Arm-PCR of CDR3 regions, the authors built TCR beta libraries. TCRdb reprocessed the multiplex PCR reads via MiXCR and lists one record per CDR3 protein. Of about 210,000 distinct CDR3 sequences in the sample, 15% to 20% were seen once. These same records also appear under a second study, on T cells in Graves' hyperthyroidism and ophthalmopathy. That work states: The study defined stable Graves' hyperthyroidism as no ophthalmopathy progression within 18 months. Hyperthyroidism patients were newly diagnosed, had disease duration under 2 months, and were aged 18 to 65 years. Clinical symptoms, serum thyroxine and TRAb, thyroid ultrasound and orbital computed tomography together formed the diagnostic basis.

The receptor's source is a woman aged 25 to 45 with Graves disease. This sample comprised peripheral blood mononuclear cells (PBMCs), obtained at new diagnosis, from a patient treated with antithyroid drugs. The rearrangement joins TRBV5-1 to TRBJ1-5; 7 bases map to TRBD1. DNA of the CDR3: TGCGCCAGCAGCTTGGAGGGACAGCAAAATCAGCCCCAGCATTTT. This encodes CASSLEGQQNQPQHF.